This is a list of T cell receptor beta chains from one sample in a study of blood T cells in healthy people across ages. TCRdb redid the calling of the 5' RACE reads with MiXCR, one entry per CDR3 protein. The sample contains about 670,000 distinct CDR3 sequences, 40% to 65% of which appear only once. What was sequenced was blood. All receptors come from a woman older than 75 in good health. Each CDR3 is given with its conserved first and last residue.

TRBJ1-6	TRBV6-5	CASSYSRPERNSPLHF
TRBJ2-5	TRBV12-3/TRBV12-4	CASGTSGSYNKQYF
TRBJ2-1	TRBV20-1	CSARRGGATSGKETQFF
TRBJ2-4	TRBV28	CASSRLQQYF
TRBJ2-7	TRBV10-2	CASSESSGNYEQYF
TRBJ2-1	TRBV5-1	CASSLASGTSGGMDEQFF
TRBJ2-1	TRBV20-1	CSARESQLAGGPNEQFF
TRBJ2-7	TRBV5-5	CASSLSQAYEQYF
TRBJ2-5	TRBV20-1	CSVRYPGLAQGEETQYF
TRBJ2-1	TRBV6-5	CASSYGQGIGDEQFF
TRBJ2-6	TRBV12-3/TRBV12-4	CASSPDRAKVGANVLTF
TRBJ1-5	TRBV12-3/TRBV12-4	CASSRGSRGPFGQPQHF
TRBJ2-4	TRBV7-2	CASSVDREGYIQYF
TRBJ1-2	TRBV10-1	CASSGDRNYGYTF
TRBJ2-2	TRBV7-2	CASSVGTTGELFF
TRBJ2-3	TRBV28	CASSPDLAGITDTQYF
TRBJ2-1	TRBV7-2	CASSLWGLAGGYGNEQFF
TRBJ2-7	TRBV7-8	CASSPWNYEQYF
TRBJ2-5	TRBV27	CASSRWTGESQETQYF
TRBJ2-2	TRBV28	CASSLAGRNTGELFF
TRBJ1-1	TRBV2	CASSLGGTGTAFF
TRBJ2-3	TRBV9	CASSVAGGPGDTQYF
TRBJ2-1	TRBV6-5	CASSTVGSYNEQFF
TRBJ2-6	TRBV28	CASRGSVSGANVLTF
TRBJ1-1	TRBV20-1	CSGRPGTRNTEAFF
TRBJ2-1	TRBV2	CASRDYNEQFF
TRBJ2-5	TRBV29-1	CSVEGRGEETQYF
TRBJ2-6	TRBV3-1	CASSQDISGANVLTF
TRBJ2-5	TRBV9	CASSVGTGQGTQYF
TRBJ2-5	TRBV27	CASRTTVRETQYF
TRBJ2-7	TRBV10-3	CAIGSTTTSYEQYF
TRBJ2-7	TRBV30	CAWSRGSYEQYF
TRBJ1-2	TRBV6-5	CASSSPEGRGYTF